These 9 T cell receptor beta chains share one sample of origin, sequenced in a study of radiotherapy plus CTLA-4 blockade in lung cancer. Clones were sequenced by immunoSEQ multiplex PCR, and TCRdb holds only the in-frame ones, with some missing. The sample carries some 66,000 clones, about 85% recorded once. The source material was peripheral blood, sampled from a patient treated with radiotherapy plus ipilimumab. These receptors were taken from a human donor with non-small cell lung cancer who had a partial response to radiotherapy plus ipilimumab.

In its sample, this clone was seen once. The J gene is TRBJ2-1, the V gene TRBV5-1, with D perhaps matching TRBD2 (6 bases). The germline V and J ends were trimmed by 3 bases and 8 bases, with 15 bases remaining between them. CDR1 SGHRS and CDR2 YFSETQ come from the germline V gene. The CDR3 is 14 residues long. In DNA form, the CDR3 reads TGCGCCAGCAGCTGGGGGACTCCAGCGGATGAGCAGTTCTTC. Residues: CASSWGTPADEQFF.

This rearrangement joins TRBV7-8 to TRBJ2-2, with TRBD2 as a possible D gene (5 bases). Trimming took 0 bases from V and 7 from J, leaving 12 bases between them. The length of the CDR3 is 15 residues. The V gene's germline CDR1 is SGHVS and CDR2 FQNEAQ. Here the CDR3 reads CASSLARGRGGELFF. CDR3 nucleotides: TGTGCCAGCAGCTTAGCGCGAGGGCGAGGCGGGGAGCTGTTTTTT.

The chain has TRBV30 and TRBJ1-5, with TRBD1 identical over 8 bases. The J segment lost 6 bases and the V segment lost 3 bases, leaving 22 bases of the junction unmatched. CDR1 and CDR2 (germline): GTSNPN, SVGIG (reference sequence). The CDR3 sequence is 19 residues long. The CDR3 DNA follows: TGTGCCTGGAGCGCCAAGGGGGGACAGGTCATCCTCAGGGGTCAGCCCCAGCATTTT. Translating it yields CAWSAKGGQVILRGQPQHF.

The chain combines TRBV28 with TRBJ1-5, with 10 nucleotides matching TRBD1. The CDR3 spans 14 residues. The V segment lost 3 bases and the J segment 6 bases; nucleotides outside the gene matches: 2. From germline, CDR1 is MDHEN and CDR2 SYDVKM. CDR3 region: CASSLGQGSQPQHF. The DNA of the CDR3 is TGTGCCAGCAGTTTGGGACAGGGGAGTCAGCCCCAGCATTTT.

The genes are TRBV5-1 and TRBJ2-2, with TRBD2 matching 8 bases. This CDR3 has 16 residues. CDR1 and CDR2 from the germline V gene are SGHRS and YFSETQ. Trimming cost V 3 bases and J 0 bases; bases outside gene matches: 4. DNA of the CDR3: TGCGCCAGCAGCTACCTAGCGGGCCCGAACACCGGGGAGCTGTTTTTT. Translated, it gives CASSYLAGPNTGELFF.

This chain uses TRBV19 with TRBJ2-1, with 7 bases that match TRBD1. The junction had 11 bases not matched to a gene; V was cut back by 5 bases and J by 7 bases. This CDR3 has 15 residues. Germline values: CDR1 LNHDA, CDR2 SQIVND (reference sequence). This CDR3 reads CASSPDAGGSNEQFF. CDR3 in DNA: TGTGCCAGTAGTCCAGACGCAGGGGGTAGTAATGAGCAGTTCTTC.

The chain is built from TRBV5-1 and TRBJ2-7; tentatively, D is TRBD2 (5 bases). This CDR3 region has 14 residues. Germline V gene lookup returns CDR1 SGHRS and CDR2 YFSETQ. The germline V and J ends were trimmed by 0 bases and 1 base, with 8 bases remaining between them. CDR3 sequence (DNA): TGCGCCAGCAGCTTGGTGAGCGGATCCTACGAGCAGTACTTC. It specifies CASSLVSGSYEQYF.

Here the CDR3 DNA reads TGTGCCAGCTCACCGTCCCAGGGTGGGGAGCAGTACTTC. This codes for CASSPSQGGEQYF. The V and J genes are TRBV18 and TRBJ2-7, with D possibly being TRBD1 (5 bases). Germline-derived CDR1 and CDR2 are KGHSH and LQKENI. The CDR3 consists of 13 residues. Trimming cost V 3 bases and J 7 bases, with 13 bases left between them.

This CDR3 reads CASSQEGVVGGLAKNIQYF. CDR3 bases: TGCGCCAGCAGCCAAGAAGGCGTCGTGGGAGGGCTGGCCAAAAACATTCAGTACTTC. V gene TRBV4-1 combines with J gene TRBJ2-4; TRBD2 matches 7 bases. The CDR3 loop spans 19 amino acids. CDR1 is MGHRA, CDR2 YSYEKL, per germline. Losses at the gene ends were 0 bases for V and 1 base for J; bases not matched to a gene: 12.